The 14 T cell receptor beta chains presented below share a single source sample, sequenced in a study of human T cells and chemical hapten exposure. TCRdb reprocessed the 5' RACE reads via MiXCR and lists one record per CDR3 protein. This repertoire shows some 150,000 distinct CDR3 sequences, 4.1% found once; its top ten account for under 1.5%. Unfractionated whole blood yielded total RNA. The receptors here all came from a female donor in good health.

At least ten counts were recorded for this clonotype. The chain recombines TRBV6-1 with TRBJ2-4; TRBD2 aligns across 10 bases. The germline CDR1 and CDR2 sequences are MNHNS and SASEGT. With 6 bases clipped from V and 9 bases from J, the junction kept 8 bases outside the gene matches. The CDR3 totals 14 residues. The DNA for the CDR3 is TGTGCCAGCAGGAGCGGGGGGGCAGGTGGCATTCAGTACTTC. It encodes CASRSGGAGGIQYF.

The genes are TRBV12-3 or TRBV12-4 and TRBJ2-2; TRBD1 matches 7 bases. V lost 5 bases and J lost 2; bases outside the gene matches: 8. The CDR3 is 16 amino acids. The CDR3 loop is CASSPSGTENTGELFF. In DNA, the CDR3 is TGTGCCAGCAGTCCCAGTGGGACAGAAAACACCGGGGAGCTGTTTTTT.

This clonotype has a count of ten or more. The chain joins TRBV14 to TRBJ1-4; 7 nucleotides align to TRBD1. This CDR3 contains 17 residues. Germline CDR1 and CDR2: SGHDN and FVKESK. V lost 3 bases, J lost 5 bases, and 12 bases stayed unmatched. The CDR3, as DNA: TGTGCCAGCAGCCAGTCCGGGGCAGGGGGACCGAATGAAAAACTGTTTTTT. The encoded protein is CASSQSGAGGPNEKLFF.

This clonotype was counted ten times or more. The genes are TRBV4-1 and TRBJ2-7; no definite D call. Germline CDR1 MGHRA, CDR2 YSYEKL. The V end was cut by 4 bases, the J end by 6 bases, with 13 bases between. This CDR3 has 13 amino acids. The CDR3 bases are TGCGCCAGCAGCCTAACACGGTCCGGCGAGCAGTACTTC. This sequence encodes CASSLTRSGEQYF.

This clonotype was recorded many times. The chain joins TRBV19 to TRBJ1-6; D unresolved. CDR1 and CDR2 (germline): LNHDA, SQIVND (reference sequence). V lost 0 bases, J lost 7 bases, and 13 bases lay in between. The CDR3 is 16 amino acids. CDR3 DNA sequence: TGTGCCAGTAGTATAGATCCCCCCGGTCGGAATTCACCCCTCCACTTT. Protein sequence: CASSIDPPGRNSPLHF.

In this sample, this clonotype turned up many times. V gene TRBV5-6 combines with J gene TRBJ2-3; 10 nucleotides line up with TRBD1. The CDR3 totals 17 residues. The germline V gene has CDR1 SGHDT and CDR2 YYEEEE. The ends lost 3 bases at V and 2 bases at J; junction bases unmatched: 9. The CDR3 bases are TGTGCCAGCAGCTCCGGGACAGGGGCTTCCAACACAGATACGCAGTATTTT. Encoded protein: CASSSGTGASNTDTQYF.

Only a few counts were recorded for this clonotype. The V and J genes are TRBV5-4 and TRBJ1-2, with no clear D. CDR1 SGHNT and CDR2 YYREEE come from the germline V gene (reference sequence). The V end lost 3 bases, the J end lost 1 base, and 10 bases lay between the germline ends. The CDR3 has 14 residues. The CDR3 here is CASSSFSYNYGYTF. CDR3 sequence (DNA): TGTGCCAGCAGCTCCTTTAGCTATAACTATGGCTACACCTTC.

This clonotype was observed many times. The chain links TRBV3-1 to TRBJ1-5, with D uncertain. Germline V CDR1 and CDR2: LGHDT, YNNKEL (reference sequence). V was shortened by 0 bases and J by 7 bases, with 7 bases between the two germline ends. This CDR3 has 13 residues. For the CDR3, the DNA is TGTGCCAGCAGCCAAGATATTAAGCAGCCCCAGCATTTT. Protein: CASSQDIKQPQHF.

This clonotype was observed at least ten times. This sequence joins TRBV29-1 and TRBJ2-5, with 9 bases aligning to TRBD1. Germline CDR1 SQVTM, CDR2 ANQGSEA. The ends lost 6 bases at V and 0 bases at J; junction bases unmatched: 5. The CDR3 contains 14 residues. This chain's CDR3 is CSVRRDRDQETQYF. The CDR3 nucleotides read TGCAGCGTCAGAAGGGACAGGGACCAAGAGACCCAGTACTTC. The full variable domain, with the rest looked up from reference TRBV29-1 and TRBJ2-5, is SAVISQKPSRDICQRGTSLTIQCQVDSQVTMMFWYRQQPGQSLTLIATANQGSEATYESGFVIDKFPISRPNLTFSTLTVSNMSPEDSSIYLCSVRRDRDQETQYFGPGTRLLVL.

This clonotype was seen repeatedly, ten times or more. The rearrangement joins TRBV5-1 to TRBJ2-3; the match to TRBD2 covers 15 bases. The J segment lost 3 bases and the V segment lost 9 bases, leaving 17 bases of the junction unmatched. The germline V gene encodes CDR1 SGHRS and CDR2 YFSETQ. There are 19 residues in the CDR3. Here the CDR3 reads CANCGGLAGGPVPTDTQYF. The CDR3 DNA reads TGCGCCAACTGCGGAGGACTAGCGGGGGGGCCGGTTCCTACAGATACGCAGTATTTT.

In this sample, this clonotype turned up many times. The chain recombines TRBV29-1 with TRBJ1-1; possible D gene TRBD1, 5 bases. The CDR3 covers 14 residues. Trimming shortened V by 2 bases and J by 2 bases, and 12 bases separated the two germline ends. Per the germline V gene, CDR1 is SQVTM and CDR2 is ANQGSEA. DNA of the CDR3: TGCAGCGTTGAAAGGGGTACGGAAAACACTGAAGCTTTCTTT. Translating it yields CSVERGTENTEAFF.

This clonotype came up many times. A read error may produce the germline difference seen at one junction end. The chain links TRBV15 to TRBJ2-7, with D perhaps given as TRBD1 or TRBD2 (5 bases each). The germline CDR1 and CDR2 sequences are LNHNV and YYDKDF (reference sequence). CDR3 length: 15 residues. The CDR3 DNA sequence: TGTGCCACCAGCAGAGAGGTGGGGACCTCCGACGAGCAGTACTTC. Amino acids: CATSREVGTSDEQYF.

This clonotype was found many times. V is TRBV28 and J is TRBJ2-3; D gene ambiguous. The CDR3 is made up of 19 amino acids. Looked up from germline, CDR1 is MDHEN and CDR2 is SYDVKM. V was trimmed by 4 bases and J by 1 base, leaving 24 bases between them. The CDR3 protein is CASSSALSTTMLRTDTQYF. As DNA, the CDR3 is TGTGCCAGCAGTTCAGCCTTGAGCACCACTATGCTTCGCACAGATACGCAGTATTTT.

Ten or more counts support this clonotype. The chain uses TRBV3-1 and TRBJ2-3, with 8 bases that match TRBD2. In germline, CDR1 is LGHDT, CDR2 YNNKEL (reference sequence). V was pared by 0 bases and J by 2 bases, with 10 bases of the junction left unmatched. The CDR3 consists of 18 residues. CDR3 sequence (DNA): TGTGCCAGCAGCCAAGATTGGTGGCGGGGGGATAACACAGATACGCAGTATTTT. It yields the protein CASSQDWWRGDNTDTQYF.